This TCR beta chain was retrieved from a study of beta chain features in type 1 diabetes. The study, taken as a whole, reports: There was a moderate but significant shortening of TCRB CDR3s in all four CD4+ subsets of Type 1 diabetes patients. Cells that show high TCR expression could be over-represented by cDNA sequencing. Patients' naive, central memory and regulatory TCRB repertoires appeared more alike than those of healthy donors.

This clone was detected only a few times. What it binds is not known. Every bit of the isolated RNA underwent reverse transcription, so sequencing read expressed TCRB transcripts. Assay: immunoSEQ multiplex PCR; the TCRdb copy retains only in-frame clones and omits some. The table records fewer than 300,000 clones, approximately 11% of them present only once. CD4+ cells of the naive, central memory, regulatory and stem cell-like memory types were sorted via CD45RO/CCR7/CD25/CD127/CD95/CD27. Sorted populations were all over 95% pure. Per germline, CDR1 SNHLY and CDR2 FYNNEI. The length of the CDR3 is 13 residues. The trim removed 8 bases at V and 6 bases at J, leaving 8 bases unmatched.

The chain uses TRBV2 and TRBJ1-2; TRBD1 agrees at 8 bases. The sequenced material came from naive CD4+ T cells from blood. The TCR sequence derives from a man aged 30 to 45 with type 1 diabetes. CDR3 in amino acids: CASSGQGMDGYTF. The DNA of the CDR3 is TGTGCCAGCTCCGGACAGGGAATGGATGGCTACACCTTC.